Each of the 6 T cell receptor beta chains below was sequenced from the same sample in a study of cytomegalovirus exposure and HLA in healthy donors. PCR primers comprised 60 Vbeta and 13 Jbeta primers. Sequenced by immunoSEQ multiplex PCR; TCRdb stores in-frame clones only, minus some. The sample consists of 150,000 or so clones, over 70% of them appearing once. Sequencing input: PBMCs. These TCRs come from a young man in good health and CMV-seropositive.

This clone occurred once. The chain couples TRBV7-9 to TRBJ2-3, with TRBD2 identical over 12 bases. The CDR3 is made up of 17 amino acids. Germline-derived CDR1 and CDR2 are SEHNR and FQNEAQ (reference sequence). V lost 5 bases to trimming and J lost 0 bases; unmatched junction nucleotides: 6. The CDR3 bases are TGTGCCAGCAGCCCGGGACTAGCGGGTACTAGCACAGATACGCAGTATTTT. Amino acid sequence: CASSPGLAGTSTDTQYF.

This rearrangement joins TRBV6-5 to TRBJ1-3; D may be TRBD1 (5 bases). V lost 5 bases and J lost 8, with 16 bases in between. Per germline, CDR1 MNHEY and CDR2 SVGAGI. This CDR3 contains 14 residues. The CDR3 loop is CASSPLAGRDTIYF. CDR3 bases: TGTGCCAGCAGTCCCCTCGCGGGGCGGGACACCATATATTTT.

This clone was seen a handful of times. The V gene is TRBV7-2, the J gene TRBJ1-2, with 8 nucleotides matching TRBD1. The CDR3 runs to 14 residues. V lost 5 bases, J lost 0 bases, and 2 bases stayed unmatched. Germline assignment: CDR1 SGHTA and CDR2 FQGNSA. In DNA, the CDR3 is TGTGCCAGCAGCCGGACAGGGCCTAACTATGGCTACACCTTC. This sequence encodes CASSRTGPNYGYTF.

Concerning this clone itself: Other DNA sequences of this sample code for an identical CDR3. V and J are TRBV9 and TRBJ2-1, with D possibly being TRBD2 (6 bases). Germline-derived CDR1 and CDR2 are SGDLS and YYNGEE. This CDR3 spans 13 amino acids. V lost 0 bases and J 6 bases, leaving 7 bases between the germline ends. The CDR3 coding sequence is TGTGCCAGCAGCGTAGGGAGGGGCAATGAGCAGTTCTTC. This encodes CASSVGRGNEQFF.

This sequence joins TRBV29-1 and TRBJ1-3, with D tentatively TRBD1 (6 bases). Trimming left V 4 bases short and J 0 bases short, with 13 bases between. This CDR3 contains 15 residues. The V gene's germline CDR1 is SQVTM and CDR2 ANQGSEA. CDR3 DNA sequence: TGCAGCGTTGTTCAGGGGACCAACTCTGGAAACACCATATATTTT. Its protein product is CSVVQGTNSGNTIYF.

This clone was counted only a few times. The chain employs TRBV5-1 and TRBJ2-7; TRBD2 is a possible D gene (5 bases). The V and J ends lost 4 bases and 5 bases respectively, with 16 bases between them. CDR1 and CDR2 from the germline V gene are SGHRS and YFSETQ. The CDR3 is 14 amino acids. The CDR3 DNA is TGCGCCAGCAGCGCCGTTAGTCCGACTAACGAGCAGTACTTC. Translating gives CASSAVSPTNEQYF. Together with reference TRBV5-1 and TRBJ2-7, the CDR3 gives the full variable domain: KAGVTQTPRYLIKTRGQQVTLSCSPISGHRSVSWYQQTPGQGLQFLFEYFSETQRNKGNFPGRFSGRQFSNSRSEMNVSTLELGDSALYLCASSAVSPTNEQYFGPGTRLTVT.